The 19 T cell receptor beta chains given below trace back to one sample, sequenced in a study of Tregs in tolerant kidney transplant recipients. Only in-frame clones appear in the TCRdb table, and some are missing; sequencing was by immunoSEQ multiplex PCR. The repertoire holds around 15,000 clones, with 45% to 55% as singletons. Their cognate antigens are unknown. After approximately 6 days with irradiated graft donor PBMCs, CFSE-labeled recipient PBMCs were FACS-sorted. The starting material was CD4+ T cells from blood cultured with allogeneic cells, obtained before the transplant. All receptors derive from a human patient who received a combined kidney and bone marrow transplant.

The gene calls are TRBV28 and TRBJ2-7; 7 positions match TRBD1. This CDR3 has 15 amino acids. J was trimmed by 7 bases and V by 4 bases; bases with no gene match: 13. CDR1 is MDHEN and CDR2 is SYDVKM in the germline V gene. As DNA, the CDR3 is TGTGCCAGCAGTTCCCCCACAGGGGTCCCTTGGGAGCAGTACTTC. Amino acid sequence: CASSSPTGVPWEQYF.

The chain has TRBV4-3 and TRBJ2-7, with 9 bases matching TRBD1. Losses at the gene ends were 2 bases for V and 3 bases for J; bases not matched to a gene: 8. Germline assignment: CDR1 LGHNA and CDR2 YSLEER. The CDR3 extends over 16 amino acids. CDR3 sequence: CASSQPPGQGLYEQYF. CDR3 sequence (DNA): TGCGCCAGCAGCCAACCCCCGGGACAGGGCCTCTACGAGCAGTACTTC.

Only a few counts were recorded for this clone. The chain employs TRBV18 and TRBJ1-1; 9 bases line up with TRBD1. J gave up 3 bases and V 2 bases, and 1 base lay outside the gene matches. This CDR3 comprises 14 residues. Germline V gives CDR1 KGHSH, CDR2 LQKENI. Written as DNA, the CDR3 is TGTGCCAGCTCACCAGGGACAGGGTACACTGAAGCTTTCTTT. Translation gives CASSPGTGYTEAFF. Complete variable domain (other parts from reference TRBV18 and TRBJ1-1): NAGVMQNPRHLVRRRGQEARLRCSPMKGHSHVYWYRQLPEEGLKFMVYLQKENIIDESGMPKERFSAEFPKEGPSILRIQQVVRGDSAAYFCASSPGTGYTEAFFGQGTRLTVV.

This clone has a handful of counts. The chain employs TRBV7-9 and TRBJ2-3; possible D gene TRBD2, 6 bases. V was trimmed by 2 bases and J by 6 bases, leaving 18 bases between them. CDR3 length equals 16 residues. Germline CDR1 SEHNR, CDR2 FQNEAQ (reference sequence). The CDR3 region is CASSLSVGLGIDTQYF. CDR3 DNA: TGTGCCAGCAGCTTATCAGTGGGACTTGGGATTGATACGCAGTATTTT.

This clone was counted only a few times. V gene TRBV7-9 combines with J gene TRBJ1-3; unclear D gene. There are 13 residues in the CDR3. Trimming left V 3 bases short and J 4 bases short, with 7 bases between. Germline CDR1 and CDR2: SEHNR and FQNEAQ (reference sequence). The CDR3 nucleotides are TGTGCCAGCAGCTTTGGACTCGGAAACACCATATATTTT. Its protein is CASSFGLGNTIYF.

This chain connects TRBV7-2 to TRBJ2-2; tentatively, D is TRBD1 (5 bases). Germline lookup yields CDR1 SGHTA and CDR2 FQGNSA. This CDR3 has 17 amino acids. Trimming cost V 5 bases and J 2 bases, with 18 bases left between them. CDR3 nucleotide sequence: TGTGCCAGCAGCGAGGAACAGGTCCCACCAAACACCGGGGAGCTGTTTTTT. Encoded protein: CASSEEQVPPNTGELFF.

This clone turned up a few times. Given the absence of the conserved phenylalanine or tryptophan at the CDR3 end, a read error is likely. Because the CDR3's place on the DNA is in doubt, the DNA is left out and the CDR3 is given as listed by TCRdb. This chain connects TRBV7-9 to TRBJ2-7; the DNA was not compared with TRBD2, the D call given in the table. From its first to its last residue, the CDR3 has 14 amino acids. CDR1 and CDR2 from the germline V gene are SEHNR and FQNEAQ (reference sequence). Here the CDR3 reads CASSLAGTSGIVSL.

The chain links TRBV11-2 to TRBJ1-1, with D possibly TRBD1 on 6 matching bases. The V and J ends lost 0 bases and 3 bases respectively, with 8 bases between them. This CDR3 contains 14 residues. CDR1 and CDR2 from the germline V gene are SGHAT and FQNNGV. The DNA of the CDR3 is TGTGCCAGCAGCTTAGATGGACAGTACACTGAAGCTTTCTTT. Amino acid sequence: CASSLDGQYTEAFF.

The V and J genes are TRBV7-2 and TRBJ2-3; TRBD2 agrees at 8 bases. V lost 2 bases and J lost 7; bases outside the gene matches: 2. The germline V gene has CDR1 SGHTA and CDR2 FQGNSA. This CDR3 spans 13 amino acids. Here the CDR3 reads CASSLLAGYTQYF. The CDR3 nucleotides are TGTGCCAGCAGCTTACTAGCGGGTTATACGCAGTATTTT.

The CDR3 reads CASSQQANTGELFF. As DNA, the CDR3 is TGCGCCAGCAGCCAACAGGCGAACACCGGGGAGCTGTTTTTT. This chain links TRBV4-1 with TRBJ2-2; D ambiguous. Germline assignment: CDR1 MGHRA and CDR2 YSYEKL. The V and J ends lost 2 bases and 0 bases respectively, with 4 bases between them. CDR3 length: 14 amino acids.

This clone was detected only a few times. The chain has TRBV7-9 and TRBJ1-3, with D unclear. The CDR3 sequence is 15 residues long. Germline V gene lookup returns CDR1 SEHNR and CDR2 FQNEAQ (reference sequence). The ends were cut back, 6 bases at V and 0 bases at J, with 12 bases in the middle. This CDR3 reads CASSSDTSSGNTIYF. The CDR3 DNA sequence: TGTGCCAGCAGTTCTGACACTAGCTCTGGAAACACCATATATTTT.

V gene TRBV4-3 combines with J gene TRBJ2-5, with 10 bases matching TRBD2. There are 15 residues in the CDR3. Trimming at V came to 1 base and at J to 8 bases, leaving 7 bases not matched to a gene. CDR1 and CDR2 from the germline V gene are LGHNA and YSLEER. CDR3 bases: TGCGCCAGCAGCCAAGGAGGGGCTAGCGGGAGTACCCAGTACTTC. Its translation is CASSQGGASGSTQYF.

The rearrangement uses TRBV2 and TRBJ2-2, with 9 bases lining up with TRBD2. With 3 bases clipped from V and 2 bases from J, the junction kept 4 bases outside the gene matches. From germline, CDR1 is SNHLY and CDR2 FYNNEI. The CDR3 loop spans 16 amino acids. The CDR3 loop is CASSDVAGENTGELFF. CDR3 DNA: TGTGCCAGCAGTGATGTAGCGGGGGAAAACACCGGGGAGCTGTTTTTT.

The chain uses TRBV5-1 and TRBJ2-3, with D tentatively TRBD2 (6 bases). Trimming took 0 bases from V and 5 from J, leaving 10 bases between them. Germline values: CDR1 SGHRS, CDR2 YFSETQ. The CDR3 has 14 residues. CDR3 protein: CASSLDPGRDTQYF. CDR3 bases: TGCGCCAGCAGCTTGGATCCCGGGAGAGATACGCAGTATTTT. Complete variable domain (other parts from reference TRBV5-1 and TRBJ2-3): KAGVTQTPRYLIKTRGQQVTLSCSPISGHRSVSWYQQTPGQGLQFLFEYFSETQRNKGNFPGRFSGRQFSNSRSEMNVSTLELGDSALYLCASSLDPGRDTQYFGPGTRLTVL.

The chain is built from TRBV25-1 and TRBJ1-4; 7 bases are a match to TRBD1. The length of the CDR3 is 15 residues. Germline V lookup: CDR1 MGHDK, CDR2 SYGVNS. With V trimmed by 6 bases and J by 7 bases, 11 bases remained unmatched. This CDR3 is CASSPRDRIGEKLFF. CDR3 sequence (DNA): TGTGCCAGCAGCCCGAGGGACAGAATAGGTGAAAAACTGTTTTTT.

The rearrangement joins TRBV27 to TRBJ1-4; tentative D call: TRBD1 (5 bases). Germline values: CDR1 MNHEY, CDR2 SMNVEV (reference sequence). CDR3 length equals 14 residues. Between the trimmed V and J ends, which lost 2 bases and 10 bases, there was a span of 14 bases. CDR3 nucleotide sequence: TGTGCCAGCAGTTTAGGGCAGGCCGGGGGAAAACTGTTTTTT. Translating gives CASSLGQAGGKLFF.

This chain uses TRBV15 with TRBJ2-1, with D maybe TRBD1 (5 bases). CDR1 is LNHNV and CDR2 is YYDKDF in the germline V gene (reference sequence). The CDR3 extends over 15 amino acids. V lost 2 bases and J lost 0, with 8 bases in between. CDR3 coding DNA: TGTGCCACCAGCAGATCTAGGGGCTCCTACAATGAGCAGTTCTTC. It is translated as CATSRSRGSYNEQFF.

V usage is TRBV5-4 and J usage is TRBJ1-1; D not resolved. The germline V gene has CDR1 SGHNT and CDR2 YYREEE (reference sequence). This CDR3 has 13 amino acids. Between the trimmed V and J ends, which lost 0 bases and 5 bases, there was a span of 8 bases. The CDR3 region is CASSLVPGTEAFF. The DNA of the CDR3 is TGTGCCAGCAGCTTGGTACCGGGTACTGAAGCTTTCTTT. The whole variable domain, filled in from reference TRBV5-4 and TRBJ1-1, reads ETGVTQSPTHLIKTRGQQVTLRCSSQSGHNTVSWYQQALGQGPQFIFQYYREEENGRGNFPPRFSGLQFPNYSSELNVNALELDDSALYLCASSLVPGTEAFFGQGTRLTVV.

A remark on this clone: One end of the junction fails to match germline, which may point to a read error. The CDR3 bases are TGCAGTGCTCCGAGCGGATACGGGCAGTACTTC. Protein: CSAPSGYGQYF. The J gene is TRBJ2-7, the V gene TRBV20-1, with D maybe TRBD2 (5 bases). The CDR3 extends over 11 amino acids. Germline loops: CDR1 DFQATT, CDR2 SNEGSKA (reference sequence).